What follows are 29 T cell receptor beta chains derived from one specimen sequenced in a study of T cell changes during pregnancy in multiple sclerosis. TCRdb keeps only in-frame clones here, not all; method: immunoSEQ multiplex PCR. The sample lists tens of thousands of clones, 92% occurring once. The input for sequencing was peripheral blood, taken in the first trimester of pregnancy. The receptors originated from a female donor with multiple sclerosis, enrolled in a pregnancy study.

There are a few counts of this clone. The chain is built from TRBV7-6 and TRBJ2-2; 12 bases match TRBD2. The germline V gene has CDR1 SGHVS and CDR2 FNYEAQ. The CDR3 consists of 14 residues. V gave up 6 bases and J gave up 6 bases; unmatched junction bases: 2. The CDR3, as DNA: TGTGCCAGCAGGACTAGCGGGAGCCCCGGGGAGCTGTTTTTT. This codes for CASRTSGSPGELFF.

This chain uses TRBV10-1 with TRBJ2-7, with 9 positions matching TRBD2. The ends lost 5 bases at V and 2 bases at J; junction bases unmatched: 7. This CDR3 is built from 15 residues. Germline loops: CDR1 WNHNN, CDR2 SYGVQD (reference sequence). The CDR3 DNA sequence: TGCGCCAGCAGTTGGCGGGCTAGCGGGGCCTACGAGCAGTACTTC. It encodes CASSWRASGAYEQYF.

The rearrangement links TRBV4-3 to TRBJ2-7; unclear D gene. CDR3 size: 13 residues. The ends were cut back, 1 base at V and 2 bases at J, with 6 bases in the middle. Germline V gene sequence: CDR1 LGHNA, CDR2 YSLEER. As DNA, the CDR3 is TGCGCCAGCAGCCAAGCCCCGGCCTACGAGCAGTACTTC. Translated: CASSQAPAYEQYF.

J is TRBJ2-2 and V is TRBV11-2, with TRBD2 as a possible D gene (7 bases). The CDR3 contains 17 residues. Germline assignment: CDR1 SGHAT and CDR2 FQNNGV. Between the trimmed V and J ends, which lost 3 bases and 6 bases, there was a span of 20 bases. CDR3 DNA: TGTGCCAGCAGCTTGGCATGGGGGGGGCCAAAGGCCGGGGAGCTGTTTTTT. Its protein product is CASSLAWGGPKAGELFF. The entire variable domain, with the rest obtained from reference TRBV11-2 and TRBJ2-2, is as follows: EAGVAQSPRYKIIEKRQSVAFWCNPISGHATLYWYQQILGQGPKLLIQFQNNGVVDDSQLPKDRFSAERLKGVDSTLKIQPAKLEDSAVYLCASSLAWGGPKAGELFFGEGSRLTVL.

The rearrangement uses TRBV5-1 and TRBJ2-7, with 8 bases fitting TRBD1. The CDR3 totals 15 residues. V was clipped by 0 bases and J by 3 bases; unmatched bases: 5. Germline V gives CDR1 SGHRS, CDR2 YFSETQ. CDR3 region: CASSLGLTGGYEQYF. The CDR3 DNA is TGCGCCAGCAGCTTGGGACTAACAGGGGGCTACGAGCAGTACTTC.

The V call is TRBV4-1, the J call TRBJ2-5; TRBD2 matches at 7 bases. TRBJ2-7 explains the end of the DNA better; the J call may be wrong. The germline V gene has CDR1 MGHRA and CDR2 YSYEKL. The CDR3 totals 17 residues. CDR3 coding DNA: TGCGCCAGCAGCCAGACCCTCCCCCACCGACTAGCCCACGAGCAGTACTTC. Its protein is CASSQTLPHRLAHEQYF.

The chain carries TRBV4-3 and TRBJ2-5; D remains unclear. Germline V gives CDR1 LGHNA, CDR2 YSLEER. V dropped 0 bases and J dropped 3 bases, with 14 bases sitting between them. The length of the CDR3 is 16 residues. CDR3 amino acids: CASSQDPLFVKETQYF. CDR3 coding DNA: TGCGCCAGCAGCCAAGATCCCCTATTCGTGAAAGAGACCCAGTACTTC.

The V gene is TRBV7-8, the J gene TRBJ2-1; 10 nucleotides match TRBD1. V was clipped by 4 bases and J by 7 bases; unmatched bases: 10. Germline V CDR1 and CDR2: SGHVS, FQNEAQ. The CDR3 sequence is 16 residues long. The CDR3 DNA sequence: TGTGCCAGCAGCTACCGATCCGGGACAGGGGCGAATGAGCAGTTCTTC. This gives the protein CASSYRSGTGANEQFF.

V usage is TRBV27 and J usage is TRBJ2-1, with D maybe TRBD2 (6 bases). V gave up 1 base and J gave up 5 bases, with 6 bases separating them. The CDR3 runs to 13 residues. Germline CDR1 reads MNHEY; CDR2 reads SMNVEV (reference sequence). The CDR3 loop is CASSLWTNNEQFF. In DNA, the CDR3 is TGTGCCAGCAGTTTATGGACTAACAATGAGCAGTTCTTC.

The chain recombines TRBV4-1 with TRBJ2-7, with TRBD2 identical over 7 bases. V shed 3 bases, J shed 0 bases, and the junction held 5 bases outside the gene matches. CDR1 and CDR2 (germline): MGHRA, YSYEKL. The CDR3 has 15 amino acids. The CDR3 sequence is CASSQAGGGSYEQYF. DNA of the CDR3: TGCGCCAGCAGCCAGGCAGGCGGGGGCTCCTACGAGCAGTACTTC.

J is TRBJ2-1 and V is TRBV30; 11 bases match TRBD1. The CDR3 spans 15 residues. V was clipped by 0 bases and J by 3 bases; unmatched bases: 1. Germline values: CDR1 GTSNPN, CDR2 SVGIG (reference sequence). CDR3 in amino acids: CAWSVGTGGYNEQFF. The CDR3 DNA reads TGTGCCTGGAGTGTAGGGACAGGGGGCTACAATGAGCAGTTCTTC. Full variable domain (outside the CDR3, taken from reference TRBV30 and TRBJ2-1): SQTIHQWPATLVQPVGSPLSLECTVEGTSNPNLYWYRQAAGRGLQLLFYSVGIGQISSEVPQNLSASRPQDRQFILSSKKLLLSDSGFYLCAWSVGTGGYNEQFFGPGTRLTVL.

The rearrangement uses TRBV19 and TRBJ2-3; D is unclear. Germline-derived CDR1 and CDR2 are LNHDA and SQIVND (reference sequence). V gave up 7 bases and J gave up 0 bases, with 14 bases separating them. CDR3 length: 15 amino acids. CDR3 nucleotides: TGTGCCAGTAATCCAGGTCCCTCTAGCACAGATACGCAGTATTTT. This translates into CASNPGPSSTDTQYF.

The chain joins TRBV27 to TRBJ2-7, with 14 bases that match TRBD2. CDR3 length equals 19 residues. The germline CDR1 and CDR2 sequences are MNHEY and SMNVEV (reference sequence). Losses at the gene ends were 0 bases for V and 1 base for J; bases not matched to a gene: 8. The CDR3 protein is CASSLSIRLAGGVSYEQYF. The CDR3, as DNA: TGTGCCAGCAGTTTATCGATAAGACTAGCGGGAGGGGTTTCCTACGAGCAGTACTTC.

This chain links TRBV4-3 with TRBJ2-7; weak D call: TRBD1 (6 bases). Germline V gene lookup returns CDR1 LGHNA and CDR2 YSLEER. Between the trimmed V and J ends, which lost 4 bases and 0 bases, there was a span of 10 bases. The CDR3 extends over 14 amino acids. The CDR3 loop is CASSRDRISYEQYF. For the CDR3, the DNA is TGCGCCAGCAGCCGAGACAGGATCTCCTACGAGCAGTACTTC.

The chain uses TRBV4-2 and TRBJ2-2; 8 bases are shared with TRBD2. Losses at the gene ends were 6 bases for V and 1 base for J; bases not matched to a gene: 7. The CDR3 contains 16 residues. Germline V lookup: CDR1 LGHNA, CDR2 YNFKEQ. The CDR3 sequence is CASRRELAVNTGELFF. CDR3 bases: TGTGCCAGCAGGAGAGAACTAGCGGTGAACACCGGGGAGCTGTTTTTT.

The chain joins TRBV5-6 to TRBJ2-4; 8 bases fit TRBD2. Unmatched junction bases numbered 3, after V lost 0 bases and J lost 1 base. This CDR3 has 16 amino acids. Germline V lookup: CDR1 SGHDT, CDR2 YYEEEE. The CDR3 is CASSLGSGGAKNIQYF. CDR3 nucleotide sequence: TGTGCCAGCAGCTTGGGTTCGGGGGGGGCCAAAAACATTCAGTACTTC. The full variable domain, with the rest looked up from reference TRBV5-6 and TRBJ2-4, is DAGVTQSPTHLIKTRGQQVTLRCSPKSGHDTVSWYQQALGQGPQFIFQYYEEEERQRGNFPDRFSGHQFPNYSSELNVNALLLGDSALYLCASSLGSGGAKNIQYFGAGTRLSVL.

The V and J genes are TRBV12-5 and TRBJ2-2, with TRBD2 matching 12 bases. CDR3 length: 15 residues. V lost 1 base to trimming and J lost 6 bases; unmatched junction nucleotides: 0. CDR1 is LGHNT and CDR2 is FRNRAP in the germline V gene. The CDR3 here is CASGLGLAGAGELFF. In DNA form, the CDR3 reads TGTGCTAGTGGTTTGGGACTAGCGGGAGCCGGGGAGCTGTTTTTT.

V usage is TRBV29-1 and J usage is TRBJ1-2, with D unclear. Trimming removed 6 bases at V and 2 bases at J, with 10 bases between. The CDR3 sequence is 12 residues long. Germline CDR1 reads SQVTM; CDR2 reads ANQGSEA. The CDR3 region is CSVQGRNYGYTF. As DNA, the CDR3 is TGCAGCGTCCAAGGGAGGAACTATGGCTACACCTTC.

The V call is TRBV4-3, the J call TRBJ2-3; D perhaps matches TRBD2 (5 bases). The CDR3 is 14 residues long. V gave up 1 base and J gave up 0 bases, with 5 bases separating them. Germline V gene lookup returns CDR1 LGHNA and CDR2 YSLEER. CDR3 coding DNA: TGCGCCAGCAGCCAAGCGGGGAGCACAGATACGCAGTATTTT. This translates into CASSQAGSTDTQYF.

This sequence joins TRBV9 and TRBJ2-2; the D gene is possibly TRBD1 (6 bases). This CDR3 is 15 amino acids long. Germline CDR1 is SGDLS and CDR2 is YYNGEE. V was shortened by 2 bases and J by 4 bases, with 12 bases between the two germline ends. Written as DNA, the CDR3 is TGTGCCAGCAGCGTTCGGGACACATTCACCGGGGAGCTGTTTTTT. It translates to CASSVRDTFTGELFF.

This clone showed up just a few times. The rearrangement links TRBV10-3 to TRBJ1-5; a possible D gene is TRBD1 (5 bases). The V end lost 2 bases, the J end lost 4 bases, and 9 bases lay between the germline ends. This CDR3 is 14 amino acids long. CDR1 and CDR2 from the germline V gene are ENHRY and SYGVKD. This chain's CDR3 is CAISEGAENQPQHF. The CDR3 coding sequence is TGTGCCATCAGTGAGGGGGCGGAAAATCAGCCCCAGCATTTT.

This clone appeared a single time. The V call is TRBV28, the J call TRBJ1-5, with 10 bases that match TRBD1. V shed 5 bases and J 5 bases; nucleotides not matched to a gene: 6. CDR1 is MDHEN and CDR2 is SYDVKM in the germline V gene. The CDR3 spans 15 residues. The CDR3 protein is CASSPRQGADQPQHF. CDR3 sequence (DNA): TGTGCCAGCAGTCCAAGACAGGGGGCGGATCAGCCCCAGCATTTT.

This chain links TRBV29-1 with TRBJ1-1; TRBD1 aligns across 7 bases. The germline CDR1 and CDR2 sequences are SQVTM and ANQGSEA. With V trimmed by 6 bases and J by 0 bases, 1 base remained unmatched. The CDR3 sequence is 12 residues long. The CDR3, as DNA: TGCAGCGTCACAGGGGTGAACACTGAAGCTTTCTTT. Amino acids: CSVTGVNTEAFF.

The rearrangement links TRBV29-1 to TRBJ2-1; tentative D call: TRBD1 (6 bases). V lost 7 bases and J lost 2, with 15 bases in between. The germline V gene encodes CDR1 SQVTM and CDR2 ANQGSEA. There are 14 residues in the CDR3. The CDR3 bases are TGCAGCGCCCGAAAGGACAGTACCTACAATGAGCAGTTCTTC. It translates to CSARKDSTYNEQFF.

The rearrangement joins TRBV14 to TRBJ2-5; TRBD2 matches 8 bases. V lost 3 bases, J lost 4 bases, and 7 bases stayed unmatched. Germline CDR1 reads SGHDN; CDR2 reads FVKESK. This CDR3 comprises 15 residues. The CDR3 DNA follows: TGTGCCAGCAGCCATACTAGCGGAGGGGGAGAGACCCAGTACTTC. Its protein product is CASSHTSGGGETQYF.

The rearrangement links TRBV2 to TRBJ2-7; D is unresolved. V shed 6 bases and J shed 0 bases, with 15 bases lying between them. The CDR3 contains 15 residues. Germline values: CDR1 SNHLY, CDR2 FYNNEI. The CDR3 sequence: CASRELRVPSYEQYF. In nucleotides, the CDR3 is TGTGCCAGCAGGGAACTCCGGGTCCCCTCCTACGAGCAGTACTTC.

This chain uses TRBV5-1 with TRBJ2-7; tentatively, D is TRBD2 (6 bases). V lost 4 bases to trimming and J lost 3 bases, with 23 bases between them. CDR3 length: 17 residues. Germline V gene lookup returns CDR1 SGHRS and CDR2 YFSETQ. The CDR3 nucleotides are TGCGCCAGCAGCCCTGGCGTTGGGGGGTGGTTAAGCTACGAGCAGTACTTC. It is translated as CASSPGVGGWLSYEQYF.

The count of this clone is one. The chain carries TRBV7-9 and TRBJ1-2, with D unclear. V was cut by 2 bases and J by 5 bases, with 12 bases left in between. The CDR3 runs 14 residues. CDR1 is SEHNR and CDR2 is FQNEAQ in the germline V gene (reference sequence). CDR3: CASSLIERDYGYTF. The CDR3 DNA reads TGTGCCAGCAGCTTAATTGAGAGAGATTATGGCTACACCTTC. The full variable domain, its missing parts supplied by reference TRBV7-9 and TRBJ1-2, is DTGVSQNPRHKITKRGQNVTFRCDPISEHNRLYWYRQTLGQGPEFLTYFQNEAQLEKSRLLSDRFSAERPKGSFSTLEIQRTEQGDSAMYLCASSLIERDYGYTFGSGTRLTVV.

This clone was found a few times. J is TRBJ1-5 and V is TRBV19; 8 bases are shared with TRBD1. The junction had 14 bases not matched to a gene; V was cut back by 7 bases and J by 0 bases. The CDR3 is 18 residues long. Germline-derived CDR1 and CDR2 are LNHDA and SQIVND (reference sequence). CDR3 residues: CASNRPGQTGVSNQPQHF. CDR3 nucleotides: TGTGCCAGTAATCGACCTGGACAGACAGGGGTTAGCAATCAGCCCCAGCATTTT. Full variable domain (outside the CDR3, taken from reference TRBV19 and TRBJ1-5): DGGITQSPKYLFRKEGQNVTLSCEQNLNHDAMYWYRQDPGQGLRLIYYSQIVNDFQKGDIAEGYSVSREKKESFPLTVTSAQKNPTAFYLCASNRPGQTGVSNQPQHFGDGTRLSIL.